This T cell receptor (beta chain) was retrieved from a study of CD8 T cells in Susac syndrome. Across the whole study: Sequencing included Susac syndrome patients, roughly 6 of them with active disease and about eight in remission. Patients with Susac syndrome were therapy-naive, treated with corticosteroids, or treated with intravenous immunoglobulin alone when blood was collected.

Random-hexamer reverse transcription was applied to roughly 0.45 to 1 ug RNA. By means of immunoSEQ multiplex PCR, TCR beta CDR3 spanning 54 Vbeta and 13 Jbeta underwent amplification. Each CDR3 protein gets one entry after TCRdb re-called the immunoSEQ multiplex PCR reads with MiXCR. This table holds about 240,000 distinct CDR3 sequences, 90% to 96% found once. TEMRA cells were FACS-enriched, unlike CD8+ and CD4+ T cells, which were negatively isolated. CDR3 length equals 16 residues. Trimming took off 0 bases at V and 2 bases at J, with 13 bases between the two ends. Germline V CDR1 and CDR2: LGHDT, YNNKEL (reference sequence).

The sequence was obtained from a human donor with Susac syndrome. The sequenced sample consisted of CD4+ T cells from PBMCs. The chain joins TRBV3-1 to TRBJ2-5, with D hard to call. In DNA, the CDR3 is TGTGCCAGCAGCCAAGATCCCCCTGGCCCACAAGAGACCCAGTACTTC. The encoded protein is CASSQDPPGPQETQYF.